Shown below are 4 T cell receptor beta chains from a single sample sequenced in a study of CD8 T cells in Susac syndrome. It was with random hexamers that about 0.45 to 1 ug RNA was reverse transcribed. TCRdb itself ran the immunoSEQ multiplex PCR reads through MiXCR, one entry per CDR3 protein. The sample holds roughly 200,000 distinct CDR3 sequences, around 95% seen once. Source material: CD4+ T cells from PBMCs. The receptor set was obtained from a human donor with multiple sclerosis.

V gene TRBV15 combines with J gene TRBJ1-1; no clear D gene. Trimming took off 4 bases at V and 3 bases at J, with 6 bases between the two ends. Germline loops: CDR1 LNHNV, CDR2 YYDKDF (reference sequence). This CDR3 region has 12 residues. CDR3 sequence: CATSKRDTEAFF. The CDR3 bases are TGTGCCACCAGCAAAAGGGACACTGAAGCTTTCTTT.

The chain combines TRBV20-1 with TRBJ2-7; unclear D gene. The germline CDR1 and CDR2 sequences are DFQATT and SNEGSKA (reference sequence). The ends were cut back, 3 bases at V and 2 bases at J, with 2 bases in the middle. This CDR3 has 10 residues. CDR3: CSASTYEQYF. CDR3 nucleotide sequence: TGCAGTGCTAGCACCTACGAGCAGTACTTC.

V gene TRBV9 combines with J gene TRBJ2-1; TRBD2 is a possible D gene (7 bases). There are 15 residues in the CDR3. Germline CDR1 SGDLS, CDR2 YYNGEE. Trimming took off 3 bases at V and 3 bases at J, with 13 bases between the two ends. The CDR3 loop reads CASSEEGDYYNEQFF. CDR3 sequence (DNA): TGTGCCAGCAGCGAAGAGGGGGACTACTACAATGAGCAGTTCTTC.

V gene TRBV2 combines with J gene TRBJ1-1; 7 nucleotides line up with TRBD1. Germline loops: CDR1 SNHLY, CDR2 FYNNEI. V was clipped by 8 bases and J by 0 bases; unmatched bases: 18. The CDR3 consists of 18 residues. CDR3 nucleotide sequence: TGTGCCAGCGGATTCCCGGGACAGACAACTTTTATGAACACTGAAGCTTTCTTT. Its translation: CASGFPGQTTFMNTEAFF.